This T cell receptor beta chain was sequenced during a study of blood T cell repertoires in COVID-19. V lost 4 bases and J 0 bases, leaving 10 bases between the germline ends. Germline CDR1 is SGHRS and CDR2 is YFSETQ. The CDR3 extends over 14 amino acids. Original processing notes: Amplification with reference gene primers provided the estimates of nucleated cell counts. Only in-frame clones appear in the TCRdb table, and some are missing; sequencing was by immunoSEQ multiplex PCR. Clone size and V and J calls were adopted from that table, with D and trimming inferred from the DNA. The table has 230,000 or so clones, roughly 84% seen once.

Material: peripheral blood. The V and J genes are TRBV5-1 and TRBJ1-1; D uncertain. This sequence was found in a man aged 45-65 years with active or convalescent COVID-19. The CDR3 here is CASSRLGMNTEAFF. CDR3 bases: TGCGCCAGCAGCCGTTTGGGCATGAACACTGAAGCTTTCTTT.